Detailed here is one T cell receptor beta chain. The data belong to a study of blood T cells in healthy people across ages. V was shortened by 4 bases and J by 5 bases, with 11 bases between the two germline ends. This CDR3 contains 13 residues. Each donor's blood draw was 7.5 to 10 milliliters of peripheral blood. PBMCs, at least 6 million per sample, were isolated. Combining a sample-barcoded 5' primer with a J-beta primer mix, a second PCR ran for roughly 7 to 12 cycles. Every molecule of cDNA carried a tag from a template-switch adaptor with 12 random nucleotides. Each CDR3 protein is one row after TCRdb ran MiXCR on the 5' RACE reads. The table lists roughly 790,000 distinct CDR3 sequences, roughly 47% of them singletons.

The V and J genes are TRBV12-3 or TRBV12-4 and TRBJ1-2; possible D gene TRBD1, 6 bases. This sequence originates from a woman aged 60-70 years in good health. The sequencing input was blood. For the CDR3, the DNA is TGTGCCAGCAGTTACCCGGGACAATATGGCTACACCTTC. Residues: CASSYPGQYGYTF.